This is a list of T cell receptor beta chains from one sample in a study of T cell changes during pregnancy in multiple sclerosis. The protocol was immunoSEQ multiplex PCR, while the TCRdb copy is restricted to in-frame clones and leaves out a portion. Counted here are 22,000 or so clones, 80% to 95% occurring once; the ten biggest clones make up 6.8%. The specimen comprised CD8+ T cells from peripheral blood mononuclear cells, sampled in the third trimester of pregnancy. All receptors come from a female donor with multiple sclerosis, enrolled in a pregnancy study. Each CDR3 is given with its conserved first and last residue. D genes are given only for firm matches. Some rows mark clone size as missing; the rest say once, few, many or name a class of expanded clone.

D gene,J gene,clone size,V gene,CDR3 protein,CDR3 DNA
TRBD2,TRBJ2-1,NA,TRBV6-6,CASTLSGLAGGHTPFF,TGTGCCAGCACCCTTTCGGGACTAGCGGGGGGGCATACACCGTTCTTC
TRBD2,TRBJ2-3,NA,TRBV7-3,CASSLYAGGPGDTQYF,TGTGCCAGCAGCTTATACGCGGGGGGGCCGGGAGATACGCAGTATTTT
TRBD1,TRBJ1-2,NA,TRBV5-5,CASSPGQATNYGYTF,TGTGCCAGCAGCCCTGGACAGGCCACTAACTATGGCTACACCTTC
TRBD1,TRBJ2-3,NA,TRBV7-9,CASSADRERPDTQYF,TGTGCCAGCAGCGCGGACAGGGAGCGCCCAGATACGCAGTATTTT
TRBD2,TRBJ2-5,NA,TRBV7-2,CASSSLAGVRETQYF,TGTGCCAGCAGCTCCCTAGCGGGAGTGAGGGAGACCCAGTACTTC
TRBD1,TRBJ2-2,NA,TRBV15,CATSISPGQGTGELFF,TGTGCCACCAGCATTTCCCCGGGACAGGGCACCGGGGAGCTGTTTTTT
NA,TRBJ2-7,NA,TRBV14,CASSPSGSYEQYF,TGTGCCAGCAGCCCCTCAGGGTCCTACGAGCAGTACTTC
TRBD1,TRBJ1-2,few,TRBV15,CATSRGAGGYGYTF,TGTGCCACCAGCAGAGGGGCAGGGGGTTATGGCTACACCTTC
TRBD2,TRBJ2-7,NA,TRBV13,CASSSLAGGRDEQYF,TGTGCCAGCAGCTCGCTAGCGGGAGGAAGGGACGAGCAGTACTTC
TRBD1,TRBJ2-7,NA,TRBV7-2,CASSLEGTGVSYEQYF,TGTGCCAGCAGCTTAGAGGGGACAGGGGTCTCCTACGAGCAGTACTTC
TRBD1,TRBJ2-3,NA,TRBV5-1,CASSPWGPTGDTDTQYF,TGCGCCAGCAGCCCGTGGGGGCCAACAGGGGACACAGATACGCAGTATTTT
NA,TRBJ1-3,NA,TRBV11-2,CASSLVGAGNTIYF,TGTGCCAGCAGCTTAGTCGGAGCTGGAAACACCATATATTTT
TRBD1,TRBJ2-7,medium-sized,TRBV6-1,CASSLDGTGSYEQYF,TGTGCCAGCAGCCTAGACGGGACAGGGTCTTACGAGCAGTACTTC
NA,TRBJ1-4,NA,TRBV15,CATSRDGFTVNEKLFF,TGTGCCACCAGCAGAGATGGGTTCACAGTTAATGAAAAACTGTTTTTT
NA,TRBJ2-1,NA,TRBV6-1,CASSIRGGGNEQFF,TGTGCCAGCAGTATCAGAGGAGGTGGCAATGAGCAGTTCTTC
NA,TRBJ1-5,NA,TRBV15,CATSRDRGSNQPQHF,TGTGCCACCAGCAGAGATAGGGGAAGCAATCAGCCCCAGCATTTT
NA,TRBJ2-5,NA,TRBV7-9,CASSSLSPLQETQYF,TGTGCCAGCAGCTCCCTTAGTCCCTTACAAGAGACCCAGTACTTC
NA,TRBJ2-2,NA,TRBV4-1,CASSEGGGTGELFF,TGCGCCAGCAGCGAAGGGGGAGGGACCGGGGAGCTGTTTTTT
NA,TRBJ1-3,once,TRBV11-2,CASNRGDRGNTIYF,TGTGCCAGCAATCGGGGAGACCGTGGAAACACCATATATTTT
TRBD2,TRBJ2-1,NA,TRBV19,CASSRGGLAGHEQFF,TGTGCCAGTAGTAGGGGGGGACTAGCGGGACATGAGCAGTTCTTC
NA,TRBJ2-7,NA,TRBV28,CASSLTGSLMSRQYF,TGTGCCAGCAGTTTGACAGGCTCCTTAATGAGCAGGCAGTACTTC
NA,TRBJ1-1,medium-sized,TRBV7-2,CASRHNTEAFF,TGTGCCAGCAGACATAACACTGAAGCTTTCTTT
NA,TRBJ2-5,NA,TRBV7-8,CASMDYQETQYF,TGTGCCAGCATGGACTACCAAGAGACCCAGTACTTC
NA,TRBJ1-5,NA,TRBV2,CASSESPDSPRYSNQPQHF,TGTGCCAGCAGTGAATCTCCTGACTCCCCCCGTTATAGCAATCAGCCCCAGCATTTT
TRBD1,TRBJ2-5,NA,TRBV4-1,CASSQDRTGGETQYF,TGCGCCAGCAGCCAAGATAGAACAGGGGGGGAGACCCAGTACTTC
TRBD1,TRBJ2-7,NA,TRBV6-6,CASSYSGTGSYEQYF,TGTGCCAGCAGCTACTCGGGGACAGGATCCTACGAGCAGTACTTC
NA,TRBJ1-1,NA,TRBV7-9,CASRFQTIGVNTEAFF,TGTGCCAGCAGGTTTCAGACGATCGGGGTGAACACTGAAGCTTTCTTT
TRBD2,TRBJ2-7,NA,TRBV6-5,CASSWGLAGVQYF,TGTGCCAGCAGTTGGGGACTAGCGGGGGTTCAGTACTTC
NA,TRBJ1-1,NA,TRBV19,CASSISSYTEAFF,TGTGCCAGTAGTATATCCTCTTACACTGAAGCTTTCTTT
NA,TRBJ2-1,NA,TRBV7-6,CASSLGPQGEQFF,TGTGCCAGCAGCTTAGGTCCGCAGGGGGAGCAGTTCTTC
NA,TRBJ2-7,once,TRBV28,CASSLLDGSGSSYEQYF,TGTGCCAGCAGTTTATTGGACGGTTCCGGGAGCTCCTACGAGCAGTACTTC
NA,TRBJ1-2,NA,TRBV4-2,CASTTGAVGYTF,TGTGCCAGCACGACAGGCGCGGTTGGCTACACCTTC
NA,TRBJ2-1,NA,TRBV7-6,CASSSYRTERYNEQFF,TGTGCCAGCAGCTCCTACAGGACAGAAAGATACAATGAGCAGTTCTTC
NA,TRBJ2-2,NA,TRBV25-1,CASSVMSLDTGELFF,TGTGCCAGCAGTGTAATGAGTCTGGACACCGGGGAGCTGTTTTTT
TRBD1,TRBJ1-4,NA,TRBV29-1,CSVQGQGYEKLFF,TGCAGCGTACAGGGACAGGGTTATGAAAAACTGTTTTTT
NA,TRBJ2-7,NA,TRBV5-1,CASSLWVGGYGYEQYF,TGCGCCAGCAGCTTGTGGGTCGGGGGTTACGGCTACGAGCAGTACTTC
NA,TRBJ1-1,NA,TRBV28,CASSFETGAYTEAFF,TGTGCCAGCAGTTTTGAGACAGGAGCCTACACTGAAGCTTTCTTT
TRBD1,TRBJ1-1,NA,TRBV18,CASSLEPQRDSFMNTEAFF,TGTGCCAGCTCACTCGAACCTCAGAGGGACAGCTTCATGAACACTGAAGCTTTCTTT
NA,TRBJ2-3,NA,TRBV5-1,CASSPEGGTDTQYF,TGCGCCAGCAGCCCCGAGGGGGGGACAGATACGCAGTATTTT
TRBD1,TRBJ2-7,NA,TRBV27,CASSSGTGTGDEQYF,TGTGCCAGCAGTTCTGGGACCGGGACAGGAGACGAGCAGTACTTC
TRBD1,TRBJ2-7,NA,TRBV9,CASSVGTGFAEQYF,TGTGCCAGCAGCGTAGGGACAGGGTTCGCCGAGCAGTACTTC
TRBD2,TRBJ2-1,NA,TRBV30,CAWSPPGLAGDGRFF,TGTGCCTGGAGTCCCCCGGGACTAGCGGGAGACGGCCGGTTCTTC
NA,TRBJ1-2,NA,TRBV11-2,CASSPGADLNYGYTF,TGTGCCAGCAGCCCTGGGGCAGACCTTAACTATGGCTACACCTTC
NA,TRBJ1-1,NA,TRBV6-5,CASSYARVRTEAFF,TGTGCCAGCAGTTACGCCAGGGTGCGCACTGAAGCTTTCTTT
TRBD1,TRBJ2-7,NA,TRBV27,CASSTNTGGKDSRYEQYF,TGTGCCAGCAGTACCAATACAGGGGGAAAAGATTCCCGCTACGAGCAGTACTTC
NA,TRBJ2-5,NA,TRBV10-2,CASSSPSSEGQETQYF,TGCGCCAGCAGCTCGCCCTCTAGCGAGGGACAAGAGACCCAGTACTTC